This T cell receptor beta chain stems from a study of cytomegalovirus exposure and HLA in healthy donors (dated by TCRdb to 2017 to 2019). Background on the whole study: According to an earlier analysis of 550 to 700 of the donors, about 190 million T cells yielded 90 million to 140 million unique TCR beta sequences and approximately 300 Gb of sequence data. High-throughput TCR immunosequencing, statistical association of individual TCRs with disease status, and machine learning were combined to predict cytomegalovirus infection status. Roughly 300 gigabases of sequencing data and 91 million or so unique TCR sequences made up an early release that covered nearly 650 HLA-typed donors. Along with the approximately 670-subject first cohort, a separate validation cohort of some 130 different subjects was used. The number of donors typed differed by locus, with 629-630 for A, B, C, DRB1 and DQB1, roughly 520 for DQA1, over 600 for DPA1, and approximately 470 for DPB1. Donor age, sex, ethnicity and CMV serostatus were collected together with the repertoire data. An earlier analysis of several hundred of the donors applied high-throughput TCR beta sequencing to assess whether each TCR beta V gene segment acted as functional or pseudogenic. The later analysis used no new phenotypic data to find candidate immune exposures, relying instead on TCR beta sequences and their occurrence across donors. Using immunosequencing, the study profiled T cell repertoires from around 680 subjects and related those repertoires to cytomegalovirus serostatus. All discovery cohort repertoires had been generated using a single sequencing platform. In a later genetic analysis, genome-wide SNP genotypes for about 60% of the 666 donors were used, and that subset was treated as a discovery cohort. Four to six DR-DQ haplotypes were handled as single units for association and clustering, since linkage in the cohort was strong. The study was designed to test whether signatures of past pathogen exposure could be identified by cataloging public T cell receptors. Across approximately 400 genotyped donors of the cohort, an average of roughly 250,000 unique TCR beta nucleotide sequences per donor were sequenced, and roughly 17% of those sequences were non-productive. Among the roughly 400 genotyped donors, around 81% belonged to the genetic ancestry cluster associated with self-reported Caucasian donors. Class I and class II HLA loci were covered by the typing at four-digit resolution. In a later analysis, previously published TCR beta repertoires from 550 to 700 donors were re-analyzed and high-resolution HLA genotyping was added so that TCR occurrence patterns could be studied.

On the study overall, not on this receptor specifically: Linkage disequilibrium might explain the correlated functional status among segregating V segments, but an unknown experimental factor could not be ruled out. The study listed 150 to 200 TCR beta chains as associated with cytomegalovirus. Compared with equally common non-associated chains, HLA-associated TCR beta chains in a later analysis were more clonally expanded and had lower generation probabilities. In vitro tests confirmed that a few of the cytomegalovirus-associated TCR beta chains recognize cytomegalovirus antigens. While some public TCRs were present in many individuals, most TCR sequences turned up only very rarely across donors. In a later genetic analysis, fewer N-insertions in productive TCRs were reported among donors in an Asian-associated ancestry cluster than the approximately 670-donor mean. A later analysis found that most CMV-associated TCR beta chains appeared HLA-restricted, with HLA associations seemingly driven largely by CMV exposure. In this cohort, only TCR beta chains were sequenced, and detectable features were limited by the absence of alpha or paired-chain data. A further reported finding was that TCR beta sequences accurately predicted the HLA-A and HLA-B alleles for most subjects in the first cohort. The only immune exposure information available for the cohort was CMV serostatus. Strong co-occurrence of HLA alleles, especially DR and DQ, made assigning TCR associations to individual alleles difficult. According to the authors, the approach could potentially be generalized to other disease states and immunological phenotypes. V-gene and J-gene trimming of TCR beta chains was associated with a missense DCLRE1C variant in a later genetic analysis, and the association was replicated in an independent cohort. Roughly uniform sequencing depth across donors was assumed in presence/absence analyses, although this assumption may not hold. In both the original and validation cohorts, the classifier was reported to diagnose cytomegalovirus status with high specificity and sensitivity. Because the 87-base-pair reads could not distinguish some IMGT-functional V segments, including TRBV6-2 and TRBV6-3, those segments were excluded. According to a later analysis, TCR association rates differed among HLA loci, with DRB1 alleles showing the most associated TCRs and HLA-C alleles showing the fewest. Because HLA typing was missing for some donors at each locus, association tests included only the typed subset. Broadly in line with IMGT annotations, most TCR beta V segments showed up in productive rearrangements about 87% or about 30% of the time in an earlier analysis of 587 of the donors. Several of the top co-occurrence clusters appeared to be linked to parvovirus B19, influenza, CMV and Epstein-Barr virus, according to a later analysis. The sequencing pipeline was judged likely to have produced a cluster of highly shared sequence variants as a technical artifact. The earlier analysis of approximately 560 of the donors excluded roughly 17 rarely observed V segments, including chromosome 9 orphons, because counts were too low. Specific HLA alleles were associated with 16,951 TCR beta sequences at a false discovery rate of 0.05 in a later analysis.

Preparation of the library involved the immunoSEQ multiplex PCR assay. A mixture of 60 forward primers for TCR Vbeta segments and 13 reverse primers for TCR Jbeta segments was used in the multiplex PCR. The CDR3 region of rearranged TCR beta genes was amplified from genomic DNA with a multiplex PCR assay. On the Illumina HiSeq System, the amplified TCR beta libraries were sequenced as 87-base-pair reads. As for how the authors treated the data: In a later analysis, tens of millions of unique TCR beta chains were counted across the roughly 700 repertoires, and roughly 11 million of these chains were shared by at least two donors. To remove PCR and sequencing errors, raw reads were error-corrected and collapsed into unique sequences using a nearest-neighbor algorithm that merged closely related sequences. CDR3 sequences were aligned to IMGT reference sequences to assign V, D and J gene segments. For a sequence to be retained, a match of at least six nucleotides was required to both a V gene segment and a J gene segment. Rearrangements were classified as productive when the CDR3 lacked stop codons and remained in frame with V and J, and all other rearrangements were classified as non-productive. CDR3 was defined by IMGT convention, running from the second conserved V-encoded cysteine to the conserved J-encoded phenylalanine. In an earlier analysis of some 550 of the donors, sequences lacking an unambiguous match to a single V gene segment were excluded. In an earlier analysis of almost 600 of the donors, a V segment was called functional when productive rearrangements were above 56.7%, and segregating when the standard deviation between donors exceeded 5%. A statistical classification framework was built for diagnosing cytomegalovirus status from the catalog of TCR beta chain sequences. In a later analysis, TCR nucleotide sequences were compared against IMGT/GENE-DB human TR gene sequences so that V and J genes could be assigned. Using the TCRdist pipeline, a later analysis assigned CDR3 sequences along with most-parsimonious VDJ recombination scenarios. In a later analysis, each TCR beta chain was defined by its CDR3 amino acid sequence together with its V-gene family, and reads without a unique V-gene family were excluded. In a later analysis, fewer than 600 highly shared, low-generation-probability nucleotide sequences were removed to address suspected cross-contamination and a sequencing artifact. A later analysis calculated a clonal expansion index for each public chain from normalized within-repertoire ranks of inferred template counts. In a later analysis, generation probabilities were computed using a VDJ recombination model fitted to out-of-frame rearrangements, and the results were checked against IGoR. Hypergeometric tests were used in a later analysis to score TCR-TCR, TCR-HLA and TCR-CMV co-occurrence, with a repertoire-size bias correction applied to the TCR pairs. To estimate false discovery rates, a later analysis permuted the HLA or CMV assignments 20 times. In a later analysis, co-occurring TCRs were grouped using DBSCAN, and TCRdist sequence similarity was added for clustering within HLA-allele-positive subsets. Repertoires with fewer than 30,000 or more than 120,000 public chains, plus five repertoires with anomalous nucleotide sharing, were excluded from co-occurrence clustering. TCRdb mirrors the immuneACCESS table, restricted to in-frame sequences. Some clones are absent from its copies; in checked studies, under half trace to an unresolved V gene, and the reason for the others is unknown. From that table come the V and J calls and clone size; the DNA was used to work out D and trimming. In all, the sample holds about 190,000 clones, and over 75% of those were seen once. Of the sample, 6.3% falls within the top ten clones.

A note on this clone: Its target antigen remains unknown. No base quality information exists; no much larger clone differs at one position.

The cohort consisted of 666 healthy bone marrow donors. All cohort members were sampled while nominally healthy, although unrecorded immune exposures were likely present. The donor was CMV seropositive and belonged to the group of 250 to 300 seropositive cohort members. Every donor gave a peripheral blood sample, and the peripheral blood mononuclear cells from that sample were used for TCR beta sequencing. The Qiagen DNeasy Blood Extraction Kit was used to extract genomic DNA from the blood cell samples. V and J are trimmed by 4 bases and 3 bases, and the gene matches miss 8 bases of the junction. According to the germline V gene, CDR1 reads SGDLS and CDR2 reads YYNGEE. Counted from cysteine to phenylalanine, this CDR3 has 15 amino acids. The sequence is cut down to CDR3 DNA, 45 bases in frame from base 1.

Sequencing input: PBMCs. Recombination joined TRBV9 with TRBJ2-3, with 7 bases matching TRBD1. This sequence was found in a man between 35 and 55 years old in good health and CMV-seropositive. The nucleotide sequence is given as TGTGCCAGCAGCCTCCAGGGGGAGAGGACAGATACGCAGTATTTT. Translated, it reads CASSLQGERTDTQYF.